The 4 T cell receptor beta chains given below trace back to one sample, sequenced in a study of blood T cells in healthy people across ages. Primed by a sample-barcoded 5' primer and a J-beta primer mix, a second PCR proceeded for 7 to 11 cycles. TCRdb reprocessed the 5' RACE reads with MiXCR, giving one entry per CDR3 protein. The data hold hundreds of thousands of distinct CDR3 sequences, with 40% to 45% observed a single time. The specimen sequenced was blood. These TCRs come from a man at least 80 years old in good health.

The chain couples TRBV20-1 to TRBJ1-5; D is unresolved. V was pared by 4 bases and J by 1 base, with 26 bases between. The CDR3 sequence is 19 residues long. Germline lookup yields CDR1 DFQATT and CDR2 SNEGSKA (reference sequence). CDR3 DNA: TGCAGTGCTACACCGGGAGTCCTACGGTCAGATAAAAGCAATCAGCCCCAGCATTTT. Translation gives CSATPGVLRSDKSNQPQHF.

This clonotype was picked up a small number of times. The V and J genes are TRBV9 and TRBJ1-6, with unresolved D. Germline CDR1 is SGDLS and CDR2 is YYNGEE. Trimming stripped 0 bases from V and 8 bases from J, with 6 bases between. The CDR3 totals 13 residues. The CDR3 DNA is TGTGCCAGCAGCGTAGAGGCGGATTCACCCCTCCACTTT. Protein sequence: CASSVEADSPLHF.

This clonotype turned up a few times. This chain uses TRBV2 with TRBJ2-1; D gene unclear. Germline CDR1 SNHLY, CDR2 FYNNEI. CDR3 length: 14 amino acids. V shed 8 bases and J shed 0 bases, with 11 bases lying between them. CDR3 amino acids: CASVGSFSYNEQFF. CDR3 in DNA: TGTGCCAGCGTCGGCAGTTTCTCCTACAATGAGCAGTTCTTC.

The chain carries TRBV3-1 and TRBJ1-4; TRBD1 aligns across 8 bases. Unmatched junction bases numbered 7, after V lost 5 bases and J lost 5 bases. This CDR3 spans 15 amino acids. CDR1 and CDR2 (germline): LGHDT, YNNKEL (reference sequence). CDR3 in DNA: TGTGCCAGCAGCTTCACAGGGGGTTCCAATGAAAAACTGTTTTTT. It specifies CASSFTGGSNEKLFF.